This T cell receptor (beta chain) was obtained from a study of regulatory and conventional T cells in RAG deficiency. General study results and limits: Compared with controls, unique Treg TCR beta sequences dropped around 90-fold in Omenn syndrome and CID/AS. Shannon entropy was markedly lower and Simpson indices higher in RAG-deficient patients than control T-cell subsets.

Points on this clone: Its antigen remains unidentified.

Genomic DNA came from blood conventional CD4+ T cells gated CD25-low CD127-high. Assay used: immunoSEQ multiplex PCR; TCRdb lists only in-frame clones, some missing. The repertoire holds about 12,000 clones, around 92% seen once, with approximately 1.1% in the top ten. Per germline, CDR1 MNHNS and CDR2 SASEGT. CDR3 length: 11 residues. V was clipped by 5 bases and J by 8 bases, with 9 bases between them. The same data also contributed to another study, on regulatory T cells. Per that study: Primers: 52 TRBV forward and 13 TRBJ reverse.

This sequence joins TRBV6-1 and TRBJ1-2; no reliable D call. The origin of this receptor is a human donor in good health. The material sequenced was CD4+ effector T cells sorted from blood. The CDR3 coding sequence is TGTGCCAGCAGTCCCCTCGAGGGCTACACCTTC. Residues: CASSPLEGYTF.